A single sample gave rise to the 5 T cell receptor beta chains below, sequenced in a study of low-dose radiotherapy and immunotherapy resistance in tumors. TRAV- and TRBV-specific primers were used for first-strand cDNA, which covered alpha and beta chains. The authors amplified TCRs for 20 PCR cycles with a constant-region primer and a V-primer adapter. TCRdb re-analysed the reads in MiXCR, keeping a single row per CDR3 protein. The sample has approximately 89,000 distinct CDR3 sequences, over 15% seen once. Time point here: before trial treatment. Sample: PBMCs, taken before treatment. The receptors shown here come from a male donor with prostate cancer.

This clonotype was detected ten times or more. This rearrangement joins TRBV6-2 or TRBV6-3 to TRBJ2-3, with TRBD1 as a possible D gene (6 bases). Germline V gives CDR1 MNHEY, CDR2 SVGEGT. The CDR3 runs 15 residues. V lost 5 bases and J 1 base, leaving 13 bases between the germline ends. The CDR3 reads CASSDRQVGTDTQYF. The DNA for the CDR3 is TGTGCCAGCAGTGATCGACAGGTCGGCACAGATACGCAGTATTTT.

This clonotype has at least ten counts. This rearrangement joins TRBV10-2 to TRBJ2-1; the D gene is possibly TRBD2 (5 bases). Germline V gives CDR1 WSHSY, CDR2 SAAADI. Trimming stripped 6 bases from V and 3 bases from J, with 6 bases between. The length of the CDR3 is 12 residues. CDR3 sequence (DNA): TGCGCCAGCAGAGGAGGCTACAATGAGCAGTTCTTC. This encodes CASRGGYNEQFF.

This clonotype was seen ten or more times. The chain recombines TRBV12-3 or TRBV12-4 with TRBJ2-1; D possibly corresponds to TRBD1 (6 bases). This CDR3 region has 16 residues. Trimming pared 5 bases from V and 8 bases from J, leaving 22 bases between. The CDR3 protein is CASSGPGHLTWDEQFF. CDR3 sequence (DNA): TGTGCCAGCAGTGGTCCGGGACACCTAACGTGGGATGAGCAGTTCTTC.

This clonotype was picked up many times. This chain joins TRBV9 and TRBJ2-2; 8 bases fit TRBD2. Germline V lookup: CDR1 SGDLS, CDR2 YYNGEE. Trimming cost V 5 bases and J 2 bases; bases outside gene matches: 14. This CDR3 contains 18 residues. The CDR3 sequence: CASRPTPMVAGNTGELFF. As DNA, the CDR3 is TGTGCCAGCAGGCCCACCCCCATGGTAGCGGGAAACACCGGGGAGCTGTTTTTT.

This clonotype was counted ten times or more. The rearrangement uses TRBV5-4 and TRBJ2-3, with TRBD2 matching over 12 bases. V trimming: 2 bases; J trimming: 8 bases; junction bases outside the gene matches: 6. The germline V gene encodes CDR1 SGHNT and CDR2 YYREEE (reference sequence). CDR3 length: 15 residues. The CDR3 loop is CASSLRTSGAFTQYF. As DNA, the CDR3 is TGTGCCAGCAGCTTACGGACTAGCGGGGCGTTTACGCAGTATTTT.